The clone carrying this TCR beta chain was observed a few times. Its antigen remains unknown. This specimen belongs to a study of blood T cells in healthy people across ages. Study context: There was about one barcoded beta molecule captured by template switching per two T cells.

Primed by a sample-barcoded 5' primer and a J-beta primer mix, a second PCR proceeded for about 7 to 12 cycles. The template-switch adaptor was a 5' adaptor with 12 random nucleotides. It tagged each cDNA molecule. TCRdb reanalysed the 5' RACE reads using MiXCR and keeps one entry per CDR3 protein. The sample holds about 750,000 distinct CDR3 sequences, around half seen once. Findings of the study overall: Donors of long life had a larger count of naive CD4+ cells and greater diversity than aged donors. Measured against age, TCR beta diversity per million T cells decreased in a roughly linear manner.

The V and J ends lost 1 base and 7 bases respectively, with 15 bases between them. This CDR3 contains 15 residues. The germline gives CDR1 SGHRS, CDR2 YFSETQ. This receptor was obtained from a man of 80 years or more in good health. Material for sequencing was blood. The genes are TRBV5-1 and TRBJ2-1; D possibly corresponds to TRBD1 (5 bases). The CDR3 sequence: CASSLTGDMGNEQFF. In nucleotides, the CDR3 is TGCGCCAGCAGCTTGACAGGTGACATGGGGAATGAGCAGTTCTTC.